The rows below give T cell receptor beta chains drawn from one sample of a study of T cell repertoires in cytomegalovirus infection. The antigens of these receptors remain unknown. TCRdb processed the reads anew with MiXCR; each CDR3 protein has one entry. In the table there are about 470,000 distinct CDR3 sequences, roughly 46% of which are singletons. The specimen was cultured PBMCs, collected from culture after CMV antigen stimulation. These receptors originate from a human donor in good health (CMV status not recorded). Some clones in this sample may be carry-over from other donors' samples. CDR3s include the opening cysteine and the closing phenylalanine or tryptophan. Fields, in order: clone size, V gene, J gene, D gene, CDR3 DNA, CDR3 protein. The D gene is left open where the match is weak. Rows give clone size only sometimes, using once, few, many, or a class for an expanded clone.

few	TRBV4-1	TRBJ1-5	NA	TGCGCCAGCAGCCACCGGGACACAAATCAGCCCCAGCATTTT	CASSHRDTNQPQHF
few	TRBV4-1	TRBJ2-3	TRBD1	TGCGCCAGCAGCCAAGATCTCAGGGACAGGACCCGTCCTAGCACAGATACGCAGTATTTT	CASSQDLRDRTRPSTDTQYF
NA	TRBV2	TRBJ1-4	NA	TGTGCCAGCAGTGACGCTACCGGGAATAATGAAAAACTGTTTTTT	CASSDATGNNEKLFF
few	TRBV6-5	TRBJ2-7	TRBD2	TGTGCCAGCAGTTACTCCCTAGCGGGGGGGCCGCGAGAGCAGTACTTC	CASSYSLAGGPREQYF
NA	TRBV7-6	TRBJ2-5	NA	TGTGCCAGCAGCTTAACGTCTTCGAGGGACCAGTACTTC	CASSLTSSRDQYF
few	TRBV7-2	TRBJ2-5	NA	TGTGCCAGCAGCTTCACTACGTACCAAGAGACCCAGTACTTC	CASSFTTYQETQYF
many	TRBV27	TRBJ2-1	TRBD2	TGTGCCAGCAGTCCCGGGACTAGCGGTTACAATGAGCAGTTCTTC	CASSPGTSGYNEQFF
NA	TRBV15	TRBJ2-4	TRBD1	TGTGCCACCGGCAGAGAGGGGGCGGGAGCCAAAAACATTCAGTACTTC	CATGREGAGAKNIQYF
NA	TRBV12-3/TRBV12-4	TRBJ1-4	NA	TGTGCCAGCAAAACCGGGACTATTGGCGAAAAACTGTTTTTT	CASKTGTIGEKLFF
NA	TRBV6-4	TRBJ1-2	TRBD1	TGTGCCAGCAGTGCTACCGGGACAGGGTCTGGCTACACCTTC	CASSATGTGSGYTF
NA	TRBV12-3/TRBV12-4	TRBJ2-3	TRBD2	TGTGCCAGCAGTGGGGGACTAGCAGTGGCAGATACGCAGTATTTT	CASSGGLAVADTQYF
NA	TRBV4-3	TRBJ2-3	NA	TGCGCCAGCAGCCAAGAGAGAGTTTCAGATACGCAGTATTTT	CASSQERVSDTQYF
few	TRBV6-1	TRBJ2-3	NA	TGTGCCAGCAGTCCGGACTACCTGCTAGATACGCAGTATTTT	CASSPDYLLDTQYF
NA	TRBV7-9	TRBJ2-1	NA	TGTGCCAGCAGCGAGATACCTTTTAATGAGCAGTTCTTC	CASSEIPFNEQFF
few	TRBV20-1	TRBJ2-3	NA	TGCAGTCCGAGGCGGGGAACAGATACGCAGTATTTT	CSPRRGTDTQYF